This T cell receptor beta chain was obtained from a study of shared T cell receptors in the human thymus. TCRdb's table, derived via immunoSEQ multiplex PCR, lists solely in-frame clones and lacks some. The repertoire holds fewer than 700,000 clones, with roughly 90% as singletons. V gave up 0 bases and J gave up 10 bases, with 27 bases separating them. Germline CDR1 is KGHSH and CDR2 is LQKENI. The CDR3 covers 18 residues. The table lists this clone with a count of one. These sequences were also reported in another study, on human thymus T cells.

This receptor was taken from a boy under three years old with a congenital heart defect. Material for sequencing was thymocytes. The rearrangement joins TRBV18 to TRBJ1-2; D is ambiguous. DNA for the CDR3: TGTGCCAGCTCACCACCGGAGGTAGCCACGGTAGGGTCTAAGAACTACACCTTC. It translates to CASSPPEVATVGSKNYTF.